Listed below are T cell receptor beta chains from one sample, sequenced in a study of radiotherapy plus CTLA-4 blockade in lung cancer. Profiling relied on immunoSEQ multiplex PCR, and the TCRdb table lists in-frame clones only, not all of them. Altogether fewer than 100,000 clones are present, about 78% being singletons, with the ten largest covering over 20%. The sample consisted of peripheral blood, taken from a patient treated with radiotherapy plus ipilimumab. The receptors were sampled from a human donor with non-small cell lung cancer whose response to radiotherapy plus ipilimumab could not be evaluated. Some clones in this sample may be carry-over from other donors' samples. CDR3s include the opening cysteine and the closing phenylalanine or tryptophan. A D gene is named only where the DNA matches it firmly. A clone size is listed for some rows: how often the clone was seen (once, few, many), or a class if it is expanded.

>TRBJ1-6|TRBD1|TRBV6-5|.
CASTKTGVDSPLHF
TGTGCCAGCACCAAGACAGGGGTCGACTCACCCCTCCACTTT
>TRBJ2-5|TRBD1|TRBV5-1|once
CASTPGQVQETQYF
TGCGCCAGCACGCCCGGACAGGTCCAAGAGACCCAGTACTTC
>TRBJ1-3|.|TRBV6-6|.
CASSIQGNTIYF
TGTGCCAGCAGTATACAGGGAAACACCATATATTTT
>TRBJ2-1|TRBD2|TRBV7-7|.
CAARREGALVNEQFF
TGTGCCGCTAGGCGGGAGGGGGCTCTGGTCAATGAGCAGTTCTTC
>TRBJ1-2|TRBD1|TRBV6-4|once
CASSDGDRGNYGYTF
TGTGCCAGCAGTGATGGGGACAGGGGAAACTATGGCTACACCTTC
>TRBJ2-3|.|TRBV7-2|.
CASSRGGADTQYF
TGTGCCAGCAGCCGAGGGGGGGCAGATACGCAGTATTTT
>TRBJ2-7|.|TRBV5-1|.
CASSGQGTFGEQYF
TGCGCCAGCAGCGGGCAGGGGACGTTTGGCGAGCAGTACTTC
>TRBJ2-1|.|TRBV19|.
CASSIDRYNEQFF
TGTGCCAGTAGTATAGATAGATACAATGAGCAGTTCTTC
>TRBJ2-3|.|TRBV6-4|.
CASSVLYADTQYF
TGTGCCAGCAGTGTACTTTACGCAGATACGCAGTATTTT
>TRBJ2-3|.|TRBV6-4|.
CASSKNHEHRTDTQYF
TGTGCCAGCAGTAAGAACCACGAGCACCGCACAGATACGCAGTATTTT
>TRBJ1-5|.|TRBV6-1|few
CASSGTSNQPQHF
TGTGCCAGCAGTGGGACAAGCAATCAGCCCCAGCATTTT
>TRBJ2-7|.|TRBV6-5|.
CASSLPPPGEQYF
TGTGCCAGCAGTTTACCCCCCCCCGGCGAGCAGTACTTC
>TRBJ1-6|TRBD1|TRBV28|few
CASSLGDRVNSPLHF
TGTGCCAGCAGTTTAGGGGACAGGGTTAATTCACCCCTCCACTTT
>TRBJ1-1|.|TRBV10-3|few
CAIIQQGSTEAFF
TGTGCCATCATTCAACAGGGCAGCACTGAAGCTTTCTTT
>TRBJ1-3|.|TRBV19|.
CASDKGPSGNTIYF
TGTGCCAGTGACAAGGGGCCCTCTGGAAACACCATATATTTT
>TRBJ1-2|.|TRBV28|.
CAADSQYGYTF
TGTGCCGCGGACAGTCAGTACGGCTACACCTTC
>TRBJ2-3|TRBD2|TRBV5-6|.
CASSLGLADTQYF
TGTGCCAGCAGCTTAGGACTAGCAGATACGCAGTATTTT
>TRBJ2-4|.|TRBV30|few
CAWSVRGGGDIQYF
TGTGCCTGGAGTGTACGAGGGGGGGGAGACATTCAGTACTTC
>TRBJ2-2|TRBD1|TRBV6-6|.
CASSIGQGMTGELFF
TGTGCCAGCAGTATTGGACAGGGGATGACCGGGGAGCTGTTTTTT
>TRBJ1-5|TRBD1|TRBV4-1|.
CASSQAGTGNNQPQHF
TGCGCCAGCAGCCAAGCCGGGACAGGGAACAATCAGCCCCAGCATTTT
>TRBJ1-5|TRBD1|TRBV10-3|few
CAISELDRVSNQPQHF
TGTGCCATCAGTGAGTTAGACAGGGTCAGCAATCAGCCCCAGCATTTT
>TRBJ2-1|.|TRBV11-2|.
CASSVAGAGSYNEQFF
TGTGCCAGCAGCGTAGCTGGGGCCGGGTCCTACAATGAGCAGTTCTTC
>TRBJ2-3|.|TRBV19|.
CASSSGNTDTQYF
TGTGCCAGTAGTTCTGGCAACACAGATACGCAGTATTTT
>TRBJ2-1|TRBD1|TRBV5-4|once
CASSPGQDVAYNEQFF
TGTGCCAGCAGCCCCGGACAGGACGTCGCCTACAATGAGCAGTTCTTC
>TRBJ2-2|TRBD1|TRBV11-2|.
CASSSTQGTGELFF
TGTGCCAGCAGCTCGACACAGGGGACCGGGGAGCTGTTTTTT
>TRBJ2-7|.|TRBV7-2|.
CASSLGSFSYEQYF
TGTGCCAGCAGCTTAGGCAGTTTTTCCTACGAGCAGTACTTC
>TRBJ1-2|TRBD1|TRBV6-6|few
CASKDRTIGYTF
TGTGCCAGCAAGGACAGGACGATTGGCTACACCTTC
>TRBJ1-4|.|TRBV7-9|many
CASSPDSFATNEKLFF
TGTGCCAGCAGCCCCGACAGTTTTGCAACTAATGAAAAACTGTTTTTT
>TRBJ1-2|TRBD1|TRBV28|.
CASSLYGTANYGYTF
TGTGCCAGCAGTTTATACGGGACAGCTAACTATGGCTACACCTTC
>TRBJ2-5|TRBD1|TRBV2|.
CASRGTAQETQYF
TGTGCCAGCAGAGGGACAGCCCAAGAGACCCAGTACTTC
>TRBJ1-2|TRBD1|TRBV11-2|.
CASSLAPGQVYGYTF
TGTGCCAGCAGCTTAGCCCCGGGACAGGTCTATGGCTACACCTTC
>TRBJ1-3|.|TRBV18|.
CASSTDGEGSGNTIYF
TGTGCCAGCTCTACCGACGGGGAAGGCTCTGGAAACACCATATATTTT
>TRBJ1-5|TRBD1|TRBV15|.
CATSKGQSIQPQHF
TGTGCCACCAGCAAGGGACAGTCCATTCAGCCCCAGCATTTT
>TRBJ2-7|.|TRBV7-9|few
CASSLSYEQYF
TGTGCCAGCAGCTTGAGCTACGAGCAGTACTTC
>TRBJ2-5|.|TRBV5-4|.
CASSLDRAQETQYF
TGTGCCAGCAGCTTGGACAGGGCCCAAGAGACCCAGTACTTC
>TRBJ2-5|TRBD2|TRBV4-3|.
CASSQGLASQETQYF
TGCGCCAGCAGCCAAGGACTAGCGAGCCAAGAGACCCAGTACTTC
>TRBJ1-6|TRBD1|TRBV6-5|.
CASSLGQGESPLHF
TGTGCCAGCAGTTTGGGACAGGGCGAGTCACCCCTCCACTTT